These 16 T cell receptor beta chains were sequenced from one sample in a study of cytomegalovirus exposure and HLA in healthy donors. 60 Vbeta and 13 Jbeta primers were used in PCR. Method: immunoSEQ multiplex PCR; TCRdb's copy keeps in-frame clones and lacks some. This sample has some 120,000 clones, with nearly 80% found just once. The sequencing input was PBMCs. These receptor sequences come from a woman in her forties in good health and CMV-seronegative.

This clone was counted a single time. The chain joins TRBV7-6 to TRBJ1-4, with 8 bases lining up with TRBD1. This CDR3 contains 14 residues. V lost 4 bases and J lost 8; bases outside the gene matches: 6. CDR1 and CDR2 (germline): SGHVS, FNYEAQ. The CDR3 DNA is TGTGCCAGCAGCTCGACAGGGGTGGGAGAAAAACTGTTTTTT. Amino acid sequence: CASSSTGVGEKLFF.

This clone appeared a single time. The rearrangement links TRBV29-1 to TRBJ2-2; the D gene is possibly TRBD2 (6 bases). CDR3 length: 13 residues. Deletions cut 6 bases from V and 6 bases from J, with 14 bases between. Per the germline V gene, CDR1 is SQVTM and CDR2 is ANQGSEA. CDR3: CSVGRGPAGELFF. As DNA, the CDR3 is TGCAGCGTCGGGCGGGGCCCCGCCGGGGAGCTGTTTTTT.

The chain uses TRBV27 and TRBJ2-7; 9 nucleotides line up with TRBD1. Germline CDR1 and CDR2: MNHEY and SMNVEV (reference sequence). This CDR3 spans 15 amino acids. The V gene end was trimmed by 6 bases and the J gene end by 6 bases; junction bases not matched to a gene: 12. CDR3 residues: CASRGSWTGEGEQYF. The DNA of the CDR3 is TGTGCCAGCAGGGGAAGTTGGACAGGGGAAGGCGAGCAGTACTTC.

The table lists this clone with a few counts. The sample contains more than one DNA sequence encoding this CDR3. The chain uses TRBV28 and TRBJ1-5; D gene unclear. Looked up from germline, CDR1 is MDHEN and CDR2 is SYDVKM. Between the trimmed V and J ends, which lost 1 base and 0 bases, there was a span of 4 bases. There are 14 residues in the CDR3. The CDR3: CASSLSGSNQPQHF. CDR3 nucleotides: TGTGCCAGCAGTTTATCCGGTAGCAATCAGCCCCAGCATTTT.

The CDR3 DNA is TGTGCCAGCTCACCACCTTCCAGGGTGGAGTATGGCTACACCTTC. Protein product: CASSPPSRVEYGYTF. V gene TRBV18 combines with J gene TRBJ1-2; the D gene is possibly TRBD1 (5 bases). Germline V gene lookup returns CDR1 KGHSH and CDR2 LQKENI. The germline V and J ends were trimmed by 0 bases and 5 bases, with 13 bases remaining between them. The CDR3 covers 15 residues.

This chain uses TRBV28 with TRBJ2-6, with D possibly TRBD1 on 5 matching bases. V dropped 9 bases and J dropped 6 bases, with 15 bases sitting between them. Per the germline V gene, CDR1 is MDHEN and CDR2 is SYDVKM. CDR3 length: 14 residues. The CDR3 here is CASFGRGKANVLTF. Written as DNA, the CDR3 is TGTGCCAGTTTTGGAAGGGGTAAGGCCAACGTCCTGACTTTC.

Details on this clone: The same CDR3 arises from other DNA sequences in this sample as well. The chain employs TRBV15 and TRBJ1-5; the D gene is possibly TRBD1 (5 bases). The V end was cut by 0 bases, the J end by 11 bases, with 17 bases between. In germline, CDR1 is LNHNV, CDR2 YYDKDF (reference sequence). The CDR3 spans 15 residues. CDR3 DNA sequence: TGTGCCACCAGCAGAGATCGGGGGGGTCTGACGACCCAGCATTTT. It translates to CATSRDRGGLTTQHF.

The chain joins TRBV28 to TRBJ1-2; 10 bases agree with TRBD1. The junction had 3 bases not matched to a gene; V was cut back by 3 bases and J by 2 bases. The CDR3 runs to 15 residues. Germline V lookup: CDR1 MDHEN, CDR2 SYDVKM. The CDR3 region is CASSFGTGANYGYTF. The CDR3 DNA reads as TGTGCCAGCAGTTTTGGGACAGGGGCCAACTATGGCTACACCTTC.

The chain has TRBV5-1 and TRBJ1-1; perhaps TRBD1 as D (5 bases). Germline V gene lookup returns CDR1 SGHRS and CDR2 YFSETQ. This CDR3 region has 15 residues. V was clipped by 4 bases and J by 1 base, with 14 bases between them. CDR3 amino acids: CASSQDTHGNTEAFF. The CDR3 nucleotides are TGCGCCAGCAGCCAGGACACCCATGGGAACACTGAAGCTTTCTTT.

In its sample, this clone was seen a few times. The chain links TRBV6-6 to TRBJ2-1; the D gene is possibly TRBD2 (6 bases). The CDR3 extends over 13 amino acids. Germline assignment: CDR1 MNHNY and CDR2 SVGAGI (reference sequence). V lost 2 bases and J lost 10, with 12 bases in between. The CDR3 here is CASSYGGNGEQFF. The CDR3 nucleotides are TGTGCCAGCAGTTACGGGGGGAACGGGGAGCAGTTCTTC.

V usage is TRBV7-9 and J usage is TRBJ2-1; maybe TRBD2 (5 bases). Trimming took off 1 base at V and 3 bases at J, with 10 bases between the two ends. The length of the CDR3 is 15 residues. Looked up from germline, CDR1 is SEHNR and CDR2 is FQNEAQ (reference sequence). The CDR3 is CASSLGTGNYNEQFF. For the CDR3, the DNA is TGTGCCAGCAGCTTAGGGACGGGGAACTACAATGAGCAGTTCTTC.

This clone was seen more than once but under ten times. The chain is built from TRBV5-1 and TRBJ2-3; D is ambiguous. V lost 4 bases and J lost 4, with 7 bases in between. Per the germline V gene, CDR1 is SGHRS and CDR2 is YFSETQ. This CDR3 region has 12 residues. In nucleotides, the CDR3 is TGCGCCAGCAGCACATTTCCAGATACGCAGTATTTT. Protein product: CASSTFPDTQYF.

V gene TRBV7-9 combines with J gene TRBJ2-7; D not certain. Trimming stripped 1 base from V and 0 bases from J, with 10 bases between. Germline V gives CDR1 SEHNR, CDR2 FQNEAQ (reference sequence). The CDR3 has 15 residues. The CDR3 is CASSLDSWASYEQYF. The CDR3 nucleotides are TGTGCCAGCAGCTTAGACAGCTGGGCCTCCTACGAGCAGTACTTC.

V usage is TRBV7-9 and J usage is TRBJ1-2; 12 bases are shared with TRBD1. J gave up 7 bases and V 6 bases, and 15 bases lay outside the gene matches. This CDR3 is 17 amino acids long. Germline CDR1 reads SEHNR; CDR2 reads FQNEAQ (reference sequence). The CDR3 DNA reads TGTGCCAGCAGTTACCAACCGGGACAGGGGGCGTCTGGTGGCTACACCTTC. Its translation is CASSYQPGQGASGGYTF.

This clone rates as medium-sized. This sequence joins TRBV6-4 and TRBJ2-7; TRBD1 matches 9 bases. Germline V CDR1 and CDR2: MRHNA, SNTAGT. Losses at the gene ends were 10 bases for V and 2 bases for J; bases not matched to a gene: 15. This CDR3 contains 16 residues. The CDR3 DNA follows: TGTGCCAACCCTAGGACAGGGGAGGGTTTCACCTACGAGCAGTACTTC. Its protein is CANPRTGEGFTYEQYF.

The V and J genes are TRBV5-1 and TRBJ1-4; 7 bases match TRBD1. The CDR3 is made up of 15 amino acids. Germline V gene lookup returns CDR1 SGHRS and CDR2 YFSETQ. V shed 4 bases, J shed 7 bases, and the junction held 10 bases outside the gene matches. Here the CDR3 DNA reads TGCGCCAGCAGCGCCAGGGGGGTCCAGGGTGAAAAACTGTTTTTT. It specifies CASSARGVQGEKLFF.